The next 25 T cell receptor beta chains were all read from a single sample in a study of identical twins. TCRdb re-analysed the 5' RACE reads in MiXCR, keeping a single row per CDR3 protein. This sample carries 1.5 million to 2 million distinct CDR3 sequences, roughly 35% of them seen once, and the ten largest clones take about 0.3%. Source material: cord blood. Source of these receptors: a newborn girl in good health.

This clonotype was observed a few times. The rearrangement joins TRBV4-2 to TRBJ1-2; D perhaps matches TRBD1 (6 bases). The CDR3 has 15 residues. V gave up 1 base and J gave up 4 bases, with 13 bases separating them. Germline CDR1 LGHNA, CDR2 YNFKEQ. The chain's CDR3 is CASSQAPKGVYGYTF. CDR3 in DNA: TGTGCCAGCAGCCAAGCCCCGAAGGGGGTCTATGGCTACACCTTC.

Only a few counts were recorded for this clonotype. V gene TRBV5-1 combines with J gene TRBJ1-2; possible D gene TRBD1, 5 bases. V was trimmed by 0 bases and J by 4 bases, leaving 19 bases between them. Germline V lookup: CDR1 SGHRS, CDR2 YFSETQ. This CDR3 contains 17 residues. The CDR3 DNA follows: TGCGCCAGCAGCTTGGAAGGTTCCGGTCTTAGGGGCTATGGCTACACCTTC. This sequence encodes CASSLEGSGLRGYGYTF.

This clonotype was counted at least ten times. For the CDR3, the DNA is TGTGCCACCGGACTAGCGGGAGAGACCCAGTACTTC. Translation gives CATGLAGETQYF. V and J are TRBV24-1 and TRBJ2-5; 11 bases are a match to TRBD2. Germline V gene data show CDR1 as KGHDR and CDR2 as SFDVKD. J lost 4 bases, V lost 9 bases, and 0 bases had no gene match. The CDR3 covers 12 residues.

The V and J genes are TRBV27 and TRBJ1-6; D ambiguous. V was trimmed by 3 bases and J by 14 bases, leaving 11 bases between them. The CDR3 loop spans 12 amino acids. Germline V gene sequence: CDR1 MNHEY, CDR2 SMNVEV (reference sequence). The CDR3 region is CASSLGPSALHF. CDR3 bases: TGTGCCAGCAGTTTGGGCCCGTCGGCCCTCCACTTT.

This clonotype was detected a few times. The junction departs from germline at one end; a sequencing error may be responsible. This chain joins TRBV10-3 and TRBJ2-2; D remains ambiguous. This CDR3 is built from 14 residues. Germline V CDR1 and CDR2: ENHRY, SYGVKD. CDR3 region: CAIRESSNTGELFF. The DNA for the CDR3 is TGTGCCATCAGGGAGTCCTCAAACACCGGGGAGCTGTTTTTT.

This chain joins TRBV6-6 and TRBJ2-7; D is undetermined. This CDR3 contains 12 residues. V was shortened by 7 bases and J by 3 bases, with 10 bases between the two germline ends. Germline V lookup: CDR1 MNHNY, CDR2 SVGAGI (reference sequence). DNA of the CDR3: TGTGCCAGCAACGGCGCACACTACGAGCAGTACTTC. It specifies CASNGAHYEQYF.

The CDR3 spells CASSSTGNHQPQHF. The CDR3 coding sequence is TGTGCCAGCAGCTCCACAGGGAATCATCAGCCCCAGCATTTT. The chain combines TRBV12-3 or TRBV12-4 with TRBJ1-5, with D possibly being TRBD1 (6 bases). The CDR3 is 14 amino acids. V lost 6 bases to trimming and J lost 5 bases, with 14 bases between them.

V gene TRBV11-2 combines with J gene TRBJ2-3; tentative D call: TRBD2 (6 bases). Germline V lookup: CDR1 SGHAT, CDR2 FQNNGV. V was pared by 4 bases and J by 0 bases, with 17 bases between. The CDR3 runs 17 residues. CDR3 nucleotides: TGTGCCAGCAGCTCTGGGCGGCTAGCGTCCAGCACAGATACGCAGTATTTT. It yields the protein CASSSGRLASSTDTQYF.

The J gene is TRBJ2-7, the V gene TRBV20-1; the match to TRBD2 covers 10 bases. V lost 3 bases and J lost 1; bases outside the gene matches: 9. CDR1 and CDR2 (germline): DFQATT, SNEGSKA (reference sequence). This CDR3 spans 16 amino acids. CDR3 residues: CSASHRSSGSSYEQYF. The CDR3 nucleotides are TGCAGTGCTAGTCACCGGTCTAGCGGGAGTTCCTACGAGCAGTACTTC.

This clonotype has just a few counts. V gene TRBV2 combines with J gene TRBJ1-2; no clear D. Per germline, CDR1 SNHLY and CDR2 FYNNEI. V shed 4 bases and J shed 4 bases, with 10 bases lying between them. This CDR3 is built from 13 residues. DNA of the CDR3: TGTGCCAGCAGTGTGTCTACTCCCTATGGCTACACCTTC. Its protein is CASSVSTPYGYTF.

The chain carries TRBV2 and TRBJ1-2; 10 nucleotides agree with TRBD1. The germline V gene has CDR1 SNHLY and CDR2 FYNNEI. V was pared by 4 bases and J by 9 bases, with 2 bases of the junction left unmatched. The CDR3 has 12 residues. The CDR3, as DNA: TGTGCCAGCAGTGGGACAGGGGGTAGCTACACCTTC. Translation: CASSGTGGSYTF. The variable domain in full, with the rest retrieved from reference TRBV2 and TRBJ1-2, is EPEVTQTPSHQVTQMGQEVILRCVPISNHLYFYWYRQILGQKVEFLVSFYNNEISEKSEIFDDQFSVERPDGSNFTLKIRSTKLEDSAMYFCASSGTGGSYTFGSGTRLTVV.

J is TRBJ2-5 and V is TRBV7-2; 11 bases align to TRBD2. In germline, CDR1 is SGHTA, CDR2 FQGNSA. The trim removed 4 bases at V and 11 bases at J, leaving 12 bases unmatched. There are 15 residues in the CDR3. In DNA, the CDR3 is TGTGCCAGCAGCTCCGGACTAGCGGGTTTGGATGAGCAGTACTTC. Encoded protein: CASSSGLAGLDEQYF.

This clonotype was counted only a few times. The chain joins TRBV19 to TRBJ1-2; D gene uncertain. V was clipped by 10 bases and J by 2 bases, with 23 bases between them. Per germline, CDR1 LNHDA and CDR2 SQIVND (reference sequence). The CDR3 covers 16 residues. The DNA for the CDR3 is TGTGCCACTACGACAACACCGTCGCACGTCAACTATGGCTACACCTTC. As protein: CATTTTPSHVNYGYTF.

The genes are TRBV20-1 and TRBJ1-5; no firm D call. Between the trimmed V and J ends, which lost 6 bases and 4 bases, there was a span of 10 bases. This CDR3 has 12 residues. Looked up from germline, CDR1 is DFQATT and CDR2 is SNEGSKA (reference sequence). The chain's CDR3 is CSAGRTNQPQHF. The CDR3 DNA follows: TGCAGTGCCGGACGGACGAATCAGCCCCAGCATTTT.

The chain recombines TRBV25-1 with TRBJ1-4, with 7 positions matching TRBD1. The CDR3 has 15 amino acids. V dropped 3 bases and J dropped 8; count of bases not matched to a gene: 9. Per germline, CDR1 MGHDK and CDR2 SYGVNS. CDR3: CASSDWRQGGEKLFF. In nucleotides, the CDR3 is TGTGCCAGCAGTGATTGGAGACAGGGTGGGGAAAAACTGTTTTTT.

This chain uses TRBV11-3 with TRBJ1-2, with D unresolved. This CDR3 is built from 16 residues. V lost 3 bases and J 4 bases, leaving 18 bases between the germline ends. Germline assignment: CDR1 SGHNT and CDR2 YENEEA. CDR3 in DNA: TGTGCCAGCAGCTTTAAGTCAGAGGGTGTCCTCTATGGCTACACCTTC. This translates into CASSFKSEGVLYGYTF. The whole variable domain, remainder taken from reference TRBV11-3 and TRBJ1-2, is EAGVVQSPRYKIIEKKQPVAFWCNPISGHNTLYWYLQNLGQGPELLIRYENEEAVDDSQLPKDRFSAERLKGVDSTLKIQPAELGDSAVYLCASSFKSEGVLYGYTFGSGTRLTVV.

A few counts support this clonotype. The rearrangement links TRBV13 to TRBJ2-5; the match to TRBD2 covers 10 bases. V trimming: 5 bases; J trimming: 11 bases; junction bases outside the gene matches: 17. This CDR3 comprises 16 residues. Germline values: CDR1 PRHDT, CDR2 FYEKMQ (reference sequence). This CDR3 reads CASSPGLAPFYNEQYF. As DNA, the CDR3 is TGTGCCAGCAGCCCGGGACTAGCGCCTTTCTACAATGAGCAGTACTTC. The full variable domain, with the rest looked up from reference TRBV13 and TRBJ2-5, is AAGVIQSPRHLIKEKRETATLKCYPIPRHDTVYWYQQGPGQDPQFLISFYEKMQSDKGSIPDRFSAQQFSDYHSELNMSSLELGDSALYFCASSPGLAPFYNEQYFGPGTRLLVL.

This clonotype appeared a few times. The V and J genes are TRBV6-5 and TRBJ1-6; the match to TRBD1 covers 10 bases. This CDR3 contains 16 residues. Germline V gene lookup returns CDR1 MNHEY and CDR2 SVGAGI. With 0 bases clipped from V and 6 bases from J, the junction kept 2 bases outside the gene matches. DNA for the CDR3: TGTGCCAGCAGTTACTCGAGGACAGGGGGTAATTCACCCCTCCACTTT. This gives the protein CASSYSRTGGNSPLHF.

The rearrangement uses TRBV12-5 and TRBJ2-1; 7 bases map to TRBD2. The CDR3 contains 17 residues. Germline V gene lookup returns CDR1 LGHNT and CDR2 FRNRAP. V dropped 3 bases and J dropped 5; count of bases not matched to a gene: 13. CDR3 bases: TGTGCTAGTGGTTTCTCACCGGCTAGCGGCCACGACAATGAGCAGTTCTTC. Encoded protein: CASGFSPASGHDNEQFF.

With regard to this clonotype: At one end, the junction sequence differs from germline, possibly due to a read error. The V call is TRBV6-6, the J call TRBJ2-7; TRBD2 agrees at 8 bases. The CDR3 is 17 residues long. Germline-derived CDR1 and CDR2 are MNHNY and SVGAGI (reference sequence). In nucleotides, the CDR3 is TGTACCAGCAGTTATGCCTCTGCGGGACTAGGGGGTTACGAGCAGTACTTC. Its protein is CTSSYASAGLGGYEQYF.

This chain uses TRBV14 with TRBJ1-2; D unclear. Germline assignment: CDR1 SGHDN and CDR2 FVKESK. This CDR3 contains 15 residues. V was clipped by 2 bases and J by 2 bases, with 12 bases between them. CDR3 coding DNA: TGTGCCAGCAGCCAATGGGGTGGTGCGAACTATGGCTACACCTTC. It encodes CASSQWGGANYGYTF.

This clonotype occurred many times. V gene TRBV12-3 or TRBV12-4 combines with J gene TRBJ1-1; D is undetermined. V lost 0 bases and J 2 bases, leaving 7 bases between the germline ends. The CDR3 covers 14 residues. The CDR3 protein is CASSLARANTEAFF. The CDR3 DNA reads as TGTGCCAGCAGTTTAGCGAGGGCTAACACTGAAGCTTTCTTT.

This clonotype was detected a few times. The J gene is TRBJ2-3, the V gene TRBV29-1; D not resolved. The V gene lost 4 bases and the J gene lost 2 bases, with 10 bases spanning the gap. The germline V gene encodes CDR1 SQVTM and CDR2 ANQGSEA. The CDR3 loop spans 13 amino acids. CDR3 protein: CSVGGRHTDTQYF. CDR3 DNA sequence: TGCAGCGTTGGTGGGCGGCACACAGATACGCAGTATTTT.

This sequence joins TRBV28 and TRBJ1-2, with D maybe TRBD1 (6 bases). CDR3 size: 13 residues. Germline V gene sequence: CDR1 MDHEN, CDR2 SYDVKM. Between the trimmed V and J ends, which lost 3 bases and 3 bases, there was a span of 8 bases. The CDR3 DNA sequence: TGTGCCAGCAGTTTGGGGGCCCACTATGGCTACACCTTC. It codes for CASSLGAHYGYTF.

The chain carries TRBV29-1 and TRBJ2-3, with D possibly called TRBD1 or TRBD2 (5 bases each). The CDR3 loop spans 16 amino acids. Germline V gene sequence: CDR1 SQVTM, CDR2 ANQGSEA. Trimming shortened V by 2 bases and J by 2 bases, and 17 bases separated the two germline ends. CDR3 residues: CSVERLAGRLTDTQYF. Here the CDR3 DNA reads TGCAGCGTTGAACGATTGGCAGGGAGACTCACAGATACGCAGTATTTT.